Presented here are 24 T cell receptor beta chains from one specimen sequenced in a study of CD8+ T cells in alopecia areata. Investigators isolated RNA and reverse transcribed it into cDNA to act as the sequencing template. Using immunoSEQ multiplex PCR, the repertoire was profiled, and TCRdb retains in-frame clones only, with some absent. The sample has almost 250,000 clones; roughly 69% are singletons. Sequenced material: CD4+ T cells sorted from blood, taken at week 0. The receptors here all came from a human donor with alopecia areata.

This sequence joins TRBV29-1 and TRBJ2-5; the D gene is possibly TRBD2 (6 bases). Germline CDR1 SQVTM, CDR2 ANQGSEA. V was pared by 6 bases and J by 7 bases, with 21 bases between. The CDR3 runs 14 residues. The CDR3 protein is CSVAGPTVIGTQYF. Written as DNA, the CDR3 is TGCAGCGTGGCGGGACCAACCGTCATCGGGACCCAGTACTTC.

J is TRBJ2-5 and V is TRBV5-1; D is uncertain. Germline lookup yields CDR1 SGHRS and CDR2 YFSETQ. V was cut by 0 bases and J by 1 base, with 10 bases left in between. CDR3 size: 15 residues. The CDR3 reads CASSLAANIQETQYF. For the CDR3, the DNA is TGCGCCAGCAGCTTGGCCGCTAATATCCAAGAGACCCAGTACTTC.

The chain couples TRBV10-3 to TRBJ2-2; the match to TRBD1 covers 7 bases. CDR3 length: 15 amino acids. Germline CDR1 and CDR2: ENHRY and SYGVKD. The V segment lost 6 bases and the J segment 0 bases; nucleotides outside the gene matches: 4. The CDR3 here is CAISWTGSNTGELFF. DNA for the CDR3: TGTGCCATCAGCTGGACAGGTTCGAACACCGGGGAGCTGTTTTTT.

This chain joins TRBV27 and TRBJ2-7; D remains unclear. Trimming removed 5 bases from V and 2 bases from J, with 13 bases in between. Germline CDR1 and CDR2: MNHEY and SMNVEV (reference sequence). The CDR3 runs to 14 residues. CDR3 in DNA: TGTGCCAGCAGTGTAAGGGAAGGCGCCTACGAGCAGTACTTC. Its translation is CASSVREGAYEQYF.

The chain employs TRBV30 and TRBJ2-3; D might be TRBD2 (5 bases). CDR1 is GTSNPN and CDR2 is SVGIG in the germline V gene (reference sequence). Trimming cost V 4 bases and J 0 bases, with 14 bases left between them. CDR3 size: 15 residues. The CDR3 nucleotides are TGTGCCTGGACCCCCGGGCGGGCTAGCACAGATACGCAGTATTTT. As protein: CAWTPGRASTDTQYF.

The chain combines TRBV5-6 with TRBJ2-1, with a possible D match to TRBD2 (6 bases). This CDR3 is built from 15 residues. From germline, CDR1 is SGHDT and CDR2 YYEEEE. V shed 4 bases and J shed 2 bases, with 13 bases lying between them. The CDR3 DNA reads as TGTGCCAGCAGCCGGTGGGAGCGGGCCTACAATGAGCAGTTCTTC. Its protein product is CASSRWERAYNEQFF.

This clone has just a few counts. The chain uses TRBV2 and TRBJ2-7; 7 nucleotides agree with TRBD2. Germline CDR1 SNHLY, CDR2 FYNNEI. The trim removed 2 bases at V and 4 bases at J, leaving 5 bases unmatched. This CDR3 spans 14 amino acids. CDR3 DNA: TGTGCCAGCAGTGAACGGAGCGGGGTATACGAGCAGTACTTC. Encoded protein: CASSERSGVYEQYF.

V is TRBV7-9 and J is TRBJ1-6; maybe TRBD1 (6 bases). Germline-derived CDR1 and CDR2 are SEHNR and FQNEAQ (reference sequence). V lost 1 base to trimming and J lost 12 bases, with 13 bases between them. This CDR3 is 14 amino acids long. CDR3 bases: TGTGCCAGCAGCTTAGGCGGGGGGCGCGGACCCCTCCACTTT. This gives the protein CASSLGGGRGPLHF. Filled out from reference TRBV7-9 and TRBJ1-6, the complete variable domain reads DTGVSQNPRHKITKRGQNVTFRCDPISEHNRLYWYRQTLGQGPEFLTYFQNEAQLEKSRLLSDRFSAERPKGSFSTLEIQRTEQGDSAMYLCASSLGGGRGPLHFGNGTRLTVT.

CDR3 in amino acids: CASTPTSGQETQYF. In DNA, the CDR3 is TGTGCCAGCACCCCCACTAGCGGCCAAGAGACCCAGTACTTC. The V gene is TRBV7-2, the J gene TRBJ2-5, with 8 bases fitting TRBD2. Germline trimming cut 7 bases from V and 1 base from J; bases unmatched to any gene: 5. The CDR3 runs 14 residues. Germline-derived CDR1 and CDR2 are SGHTA and FQGNSA.

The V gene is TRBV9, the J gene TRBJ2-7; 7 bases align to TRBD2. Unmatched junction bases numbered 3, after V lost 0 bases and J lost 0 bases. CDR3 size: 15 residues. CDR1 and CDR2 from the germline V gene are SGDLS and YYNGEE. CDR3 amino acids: CASSVVASGSYEQYF. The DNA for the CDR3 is TGTGCCAGCAGCGTAGTGGCTAGCGGCTCCTACGAGCAGTACTTC.

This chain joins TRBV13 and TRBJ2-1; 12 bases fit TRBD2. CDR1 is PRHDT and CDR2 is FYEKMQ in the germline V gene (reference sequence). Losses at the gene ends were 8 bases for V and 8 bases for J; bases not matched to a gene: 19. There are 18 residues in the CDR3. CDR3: CASRGLAGLSGLEDEQFF. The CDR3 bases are TGTGCCAGCCGAGGACTAGCGGGGTTATCAGGTTTGGAGGATGAGCAGTTCTTC.

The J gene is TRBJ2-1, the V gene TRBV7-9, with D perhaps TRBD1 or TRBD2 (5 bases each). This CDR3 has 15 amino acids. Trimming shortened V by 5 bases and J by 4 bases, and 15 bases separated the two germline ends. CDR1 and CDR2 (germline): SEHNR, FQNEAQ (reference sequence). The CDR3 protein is CASSLPGTIYNEQFF. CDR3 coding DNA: TGTGCCAGCAGCCTGCCCGGGACGATTTACAATGAGCAGTTCTTC.

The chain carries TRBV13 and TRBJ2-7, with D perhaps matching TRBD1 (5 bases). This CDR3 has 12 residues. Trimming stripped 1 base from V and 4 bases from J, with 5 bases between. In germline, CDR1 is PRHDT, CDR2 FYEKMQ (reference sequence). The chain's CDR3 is CASSLAGYEQYF. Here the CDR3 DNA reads TGTGCCAGCAGCTTAGCAGGGTACGAGCAGTACTTC.

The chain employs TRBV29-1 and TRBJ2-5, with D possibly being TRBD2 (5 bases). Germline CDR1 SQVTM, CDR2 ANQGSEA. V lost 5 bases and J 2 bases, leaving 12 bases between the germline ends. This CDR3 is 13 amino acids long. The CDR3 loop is CSVFGVQQETQYF. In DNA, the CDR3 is TGCAGCGTTTTCGGGGTGCAACAAGAGACCCAGTACTTC.

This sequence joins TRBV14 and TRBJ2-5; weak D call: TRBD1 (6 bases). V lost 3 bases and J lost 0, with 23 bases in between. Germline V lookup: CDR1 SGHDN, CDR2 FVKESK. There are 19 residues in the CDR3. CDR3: CASSHTGQRLQLYQETQYF. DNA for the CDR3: TGTGCCAGCAGCCATACAGGACAGAGACTACAATTGTACCAAGAGACCCAGTACTTC.

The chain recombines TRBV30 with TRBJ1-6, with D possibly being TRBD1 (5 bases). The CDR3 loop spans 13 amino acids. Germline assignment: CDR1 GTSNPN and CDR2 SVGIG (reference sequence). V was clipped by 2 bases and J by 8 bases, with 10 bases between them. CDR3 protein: CAWSPGEYSPLHF. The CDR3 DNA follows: TGTGCCTGGAGTCCGGGGGAATATTCACCCCTCCACTTT.

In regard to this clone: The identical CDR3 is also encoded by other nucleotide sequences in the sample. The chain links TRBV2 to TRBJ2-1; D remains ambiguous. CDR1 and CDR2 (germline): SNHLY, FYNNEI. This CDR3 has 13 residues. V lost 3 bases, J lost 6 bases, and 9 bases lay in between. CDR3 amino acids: CASSEETGNEQFF. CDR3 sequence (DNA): TGTGCCAGCAGTGAGGAGACGGGCAATGAGCAGTTCTTC.

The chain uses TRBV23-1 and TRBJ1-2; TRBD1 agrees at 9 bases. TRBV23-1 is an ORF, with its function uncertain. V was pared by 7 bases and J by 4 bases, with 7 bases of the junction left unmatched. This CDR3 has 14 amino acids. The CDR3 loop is CASTRDRVGYGYTF. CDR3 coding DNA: TGCGCCAGCACACGGGACAGGGTGGGCTATGGCTACACCTTC.

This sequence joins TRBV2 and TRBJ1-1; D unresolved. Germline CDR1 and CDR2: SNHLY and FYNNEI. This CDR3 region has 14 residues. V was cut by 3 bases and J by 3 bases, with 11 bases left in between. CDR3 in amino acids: CASSERRRDTEAFF. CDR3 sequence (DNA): TGTGCCAGCAGTGAGCGTAGGCGGGACACTGAAGCTTTCTTT.

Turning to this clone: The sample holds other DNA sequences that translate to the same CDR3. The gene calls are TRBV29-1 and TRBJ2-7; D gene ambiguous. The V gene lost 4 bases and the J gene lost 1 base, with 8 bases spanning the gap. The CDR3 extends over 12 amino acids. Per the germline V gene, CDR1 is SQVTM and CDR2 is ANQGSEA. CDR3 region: CSVVGNSYEQYF. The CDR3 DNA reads TGCAGCGTTGTTGGGAATTCCTACGAGCAGTACTTC.

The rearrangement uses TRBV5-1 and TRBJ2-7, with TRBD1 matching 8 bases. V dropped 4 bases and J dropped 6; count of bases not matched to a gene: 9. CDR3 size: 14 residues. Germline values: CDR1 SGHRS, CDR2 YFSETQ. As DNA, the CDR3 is TGCGCCAGCAGCCCAGGGACAGGCGGTGGCGAGCAGTACTTC. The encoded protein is CASSPGTGGGEQYF.

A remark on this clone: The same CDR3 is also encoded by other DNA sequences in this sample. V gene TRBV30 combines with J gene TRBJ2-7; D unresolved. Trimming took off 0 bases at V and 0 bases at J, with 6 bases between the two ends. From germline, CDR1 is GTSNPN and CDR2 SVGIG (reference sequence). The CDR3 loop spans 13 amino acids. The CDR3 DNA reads TGTGCCTGGAGTGTTGGGGTCTCCTACGAGCAGTACTTC. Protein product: CAWSVGVSYEQYF.

The CDR3, as DNA: TGTGCCAGCAGCTTAGGGCCTGGGGGCTACACCTTC. Protein product: CASSLGPGGYTF. The J gene is TRBJ1-2, the V gene TRBV13; D remains unclear. The V and J ends lost 0 bases and 8 bases respectively, with 7 bases between them. The CDR3 consists of 12 residues. Germline V gene data show CDR1 as PRHDT and CDR2 as FYEKMQ (reference sequence).

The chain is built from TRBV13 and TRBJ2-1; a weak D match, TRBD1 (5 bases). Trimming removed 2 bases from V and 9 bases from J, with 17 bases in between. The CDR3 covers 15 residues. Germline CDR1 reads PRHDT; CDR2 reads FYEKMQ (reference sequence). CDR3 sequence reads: CASSLRGGTLAEQFF. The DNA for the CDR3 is TGTGCCAGCAGCTTAAGGGGCGGAACCTTAGCTGAGCAGTTCTTC.